Following are 8 T cell receptor beta chains from one sample sequenced in a study of blood T cell repertoires in COVID-19. Measured with immunoSEQ multiplex PCR; TCRdb has only the in-frame clones, and not every one. The repertoire holds about 84,000 clones, with about 95% as singletons. Sequencing was performed on peripheral blood. Every receptor here comes from a human donor with active COVID-19. The donor label of this sample is uncertain.

The chain recombines TRBV7-2 with TRBJ2-2; no clear D gene. The V gene's germline CDR1 is SGHTA and CDR2 FQGNSA. The CDR3 runs to 14 residues. V was cut by 1 base and J by 2 bases, with 5 bases left in between. The CDR3 DNA reads as TGTGCCAGCAGCTTAGTTTCTAACACCGGGGAGCTGTTTTTT. It specifies CASSLVSNTGELFF.

V and J are TRBV4-1 and TRBJ2-4; 10 bases are a match to TRBD1. The CDR3 is made up of 17 amino acids. V lost 0 bases and J lost 6; bases outside the gene matches: 8. The germline gives CDR1 MGHRA, CDR2 YSYEKL. CDR3 in amino acids: CASSQEAIGQGGNIQYF. CDR3 in DNA: TGCGCCAGCAGCCAAGAAGCAATTGGACAGGGGGGAAACATTCAGTACTTC.

This chain's CDR3 is CATSDPGLAPNEQFF. In DNA, the CDR3 is TGTGCCACCAGTGACCCGGGACTAGCACCCAATGAGCAGTTCTTC. This chain connects TRBV24-1 to TRBJ2-1, with 9 bases that match TRBD2. Germline CDR1 and CDR2: KGHDR and SFDVKD. Trimming took 4 bases from V and 6 from J; bases not matched to a gene: 6. This CDR3 has 15 residues.

The rearrangement links TRBV12-3 or TRBV12-4 to TRBJ2-1; 8 nucleotides line up with TRBD1. This CDR3 comprises 12 residues. V shed 6 bases, J shed 10 bases, and the junction held 5 bases outside the gene matches. The CDR3 region has the DNA TGTGCCAGCAGAGCCGGACAGGGAGAGCAGTTCTTC. Amino acid sequence: CASRAGQGEQFF.

This clone was seen a single time. This chain uses TRBV11-2 with TRBJ2-3, with 8 bases that match TRBD2. The germline V gene has CDR1 SGHAT and CDR2 FQNNGV. The CDR3 runs to 15 residues. With V trimmed by 2 bases and J by 3 bases, 4 bases remained unmatched. For the CDR3, the DNA is TGTGCCAGCAGCTTAAGCGGGAGATTGACAGATACGCAGTATTTT. Protein sequence: CASSLSGRLTDTQYF. The variable domain in full, completed from reference TRBV11-2 and TRBJ2-3, reads EAGVAQSPRYKIIEKRQSVAFWCNPISGHATLYWYQQILGQGPKLLIQFQNNGVVDDSQLPKDRFSAERLKGVDSTLKIQPAKLEDSAVYLCASSLSGRLTDTQYFGPGTRLTVL.

The chain joins TRBV3-1 (or the pseudogene TRBV3-2) to TRBJ2-7; weak D call: TRBD1 (6 bases). The germline gives CDR1 LGHDT, CDR2 YNNKEL (reference sequence). The CDR3 is made up of 12 amino acids. Deletions cut 3 bases from V and 9 bases from J, with 12 bases between. The chain's CDR3 is CASSQGDTPQYF. In DNA form, the CDR3 reads TGTGCCAGCAGCCAGGGGGACACCCCGCAGTACTTC.

This clone was detected only once. The chain joins TRBV6-5 to TRBJ1-2; no reliable D call. From germline, CDR1 is MNHEY and CDR2 SVGAGI. Trimming removed 6 bases from V and 8 bases from J, with 13 bases in between. The CDR3 totals 12 residues. CDR3 sequence (DNA): TGTGCCAGCAGCCGAGGTTCTATGGGCTACACCTTC. This sequence encodes CASSRGSMGYTF.

The chain is built from TRBV10-3 and TRBJ2-2, with 10 bases fitting TRBD1. In germline, CDR1 is ENHRY, CDR2 SYGVKD. There are 17 residues in the CDR3. Germline trimming cut 2 bases from V and 0 bases from J; bases unmatched to any gene: 3. CDR3 region: CAISEIGTGANTGELFF. The DNA of the CDR3 is TGTGCCATCAGTGAGATTGGGACAGGGGCGAACACCGGGGAGCTGTTTTTT.